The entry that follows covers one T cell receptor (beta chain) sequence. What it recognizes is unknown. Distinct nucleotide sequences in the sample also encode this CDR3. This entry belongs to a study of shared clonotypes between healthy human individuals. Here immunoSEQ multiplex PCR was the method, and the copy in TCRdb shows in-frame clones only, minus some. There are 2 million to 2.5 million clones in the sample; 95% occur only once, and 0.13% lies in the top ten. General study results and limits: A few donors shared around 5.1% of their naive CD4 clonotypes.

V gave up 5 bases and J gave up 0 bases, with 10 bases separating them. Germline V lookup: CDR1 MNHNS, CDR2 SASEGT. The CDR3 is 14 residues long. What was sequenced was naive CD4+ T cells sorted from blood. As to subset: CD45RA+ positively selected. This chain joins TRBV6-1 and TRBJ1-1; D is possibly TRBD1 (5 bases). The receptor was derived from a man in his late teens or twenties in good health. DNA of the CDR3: TGTGCCAGCAGTTGGGGGACCATGAACACTGAAGCTTTCTTT. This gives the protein CASSWGTMNTEAFF.